These 26 T cell receptor beta chains came from one sample sequenced in a study of long-term antiretroviral therapy in people with HIV (dated by TCRdb to the early 2020s). The immunoSEQ hsTCRB v3.0 assay was used at survey level resolution to sequence the TRB variable region. TCRdb stores this immuneACCESS table with in-frame sequences only. Part of the clones is absent; in the studies checked, under half of the shortfall reflects unresolved V genes, and no reason is known for the rest. The sample has approximately 25,000 clones on record, about 84% of them singletons. The top ten clonotypes cover roughly a tenth of the sample. The sequences come from unsorted PBMCs, collected 0.8 years before starting antiretroviral therapy. These TCRs come from a man between 18 and 29 years old with HIV.

The V call is TRBV30, the J call TRBJ1-2; 7 bases fit TRBD1. Germline CDR1 is GTSNPN and CDR2 is SVGIG (reference sequence). The CDR3 contains 17 residues. The junction had 13 bases not matched to a gene; V was cut back by 0 bases and J by 3 bases. The CDR3 bases are TGTGCCTGGAGTGTAATTCAGGGGGGACCTATTGACTATGGCTACACCTTC. Encoded protein: CAWSVIQGGPIDYGYTF.

The chain couples TRBV9 to TRBJ2-3, with D possibly TRBD1 on 6 matching bases. V was trimmed by 2 bases and J by 0 bases, leaving 13 bases between them. Germline CDR1 reads SGDLS; CDR2 reads YYNGEE. The CDR3 sequence is 16 residues long. The CDR3 DNA reads TGTGCCAGCAGCGTTAATCCAGGGGATAGCACAGATACGCAGTATTTT. Amino acids: CASSVNPGDSTDTQYF.

The V and J genes are TRBV29-1 and TRBJ2-7; unclear D gene. The CDR3 length is 13 residues. CDR1 and CDR2 (germline): SQVTM, ANQGSEA. Trimming removed 3 bases from V and 0 bases from J, with 9 bases in between. Written as DNA, the CDR3 is TGCAGCGTTGAGGGAATTCTCTCCTACGAGCAGTACTTC. Amino acids: CSVEGILSYEQYF.

The chain couples TRBV6-6 to TRBJ1-4; D may be TRBD1 (5 bases). Germline V gene lookup returns CDR1 MNHNY and CDR2 SVGAGI (reference sequence). The CDR3 is 15 residues long. Trimming stripped 0 bases from V and 8 bases from J, with 13 bases between. In nucleotides, the CDR3 is TGTGCCAGCAGTTACTCGAAAGGGGCGGCGGAAAAACTGTTTTTT. This translates into CASSYSKGAAEKLFF.

The gene calls are TRBV30 and TRBJ2-2; tentative D call: TRBD2 (5 bases). CDR3 size: 13 residues. Per the germline V gene, CDR1 is GTSNPN and CDR2 is SVGIG (reference sequence). Trimming pared 0 bases from V and 5 bases from J, leaving 7 bases between. CDR3 sequence reads: CAWSVRRTGELFF. The DNA of the CDR3 is TGTGCCTGGAGTGTAAGGAGGACCGGGGAGCTGTTTTTT. Complete variable domain (other parts from reference TRBV30 and TRBJ2-2): SQTIHQWPATLVQPVGSPLSLECTVEGTSNPNLYWYRQAAGRGLQLLFYSVGIGQISSEVPQNLSASRPQDRQFILSSKKLLLSDSGFYLCAWSVRRTGELFFGEGSRLTVL.

The rearrangement joins TRBV7-3 to TRBJ2-3; 7 bases are shared with TRBD2. The CDR3 runs to 15 residues. Germline values: CDR1 SGHTA, CDR2 FQGTGA. With 1 base clipped from V and 4 bases from J, the junction kept 5 bases outside the gene matches. The CDR3 DNA follows: TGTGCCAGCAGCTTAAATGGCGGGAGCGCAGATACGCAGTATTTT. Translation gives CASSLNGGSADTQYF.

This chain joins TRBV29-1 and TRBJ1-2; D not resolved. Trimming cost V 1 base and J 0 bases, with 12 bases left between them. Germline V CDR1 and CDR2: SQVTM, ANQGSEA. This CDR3 region has 15 residues. For the CDR3, the DNA is TGCAGCGTTGAAGGCCGGCGCAGAGCTAACTATGGCTACACCTTC. Its translation is CSVEGRRRANYGYTF. The variable domain in full, completed from reference TRBV29-1 and TRBJ1-2, reads SAVISQKPSRDICQRGTSLTIQCQVDSQVTMMFWYRQQPGQSLTLIATANQGSEATYESGFVIDKFPISRPNLTFSTLTVSNMSPEDSSIYLCSVEGRRRANYGYTFGSGTRLTVV.

The J gene is TRBJ2-2, the V gene TRBV5-5; the D is unclear. This CDR3 region has 16 residues. The V gene's germline CDR1 is SGHKS and CDR2 YYEKEE (reference sequence). Trimming cost V 0 bases and J 0 bases, with 9 bases left between them. The CDR3 loop is CASSLGPAANTGELFF. As DNA, the CDR3 is TGTGCCAGCAGCTTGGGGCCGGCAGCGAACACCGGGGAGCTGTTTTTT.

The rearrangement joins TRBV11-2 to TRBJ2-1; 7 bases align to TRBD2. V shed 8 bases and J 4 bases; nucleotides not matched to a gene: 11. The CDR3 has 15 residues. Germline V gives CDR1 SGHAT, CDR2 FQNNGV. The CDR3 sequence is CASAKTSAFYNEQFF. CDR3 nucleotide sequence: TGTGCCAGCGCAAAAACTAGCGCATTTTACAATGAGCAGTTCTTC.

The genes are TRBV7-9 and TRBJ2-3; the D gene could be TRBD1 or TRBD2 (5 bases each). This CDR3 region has 16 residues. CDR1 is SEHNR and CDR2 is FQNEAQ in the germline V gene (reference sequence). Trimming took off 3 bases at V and 5 bases at J, with 18 bases between the two ends. CDR3 loop: CASSFRTGLGRDTQYF. The CDR3 DNA reads as TGTGCCAGCAGCTTCAGGACGGGGCTTGGGAGAGATACGCAGTATTTT. The whole variable domain, remainder taken from reference TRBV7-9 and TRBJ2-3, is DTGVSQNPRHKITKRGQNVTFRCDPISEHNRLYWYRQTLGQGPEFLTYFQNEAQLEKSRLLSDRFSAERPKGSFSTLEIQRTEQGDSAMYLCASSFRTGLGRDTQYFGPGTRLTVL.

The chain carries TRBV10-3 and TRBJ1-1, with D perhaps matching TRBD1 (6 bases). The CDR3 is 14 residues long. With 2 bases removed from V and 4 bases from J, the gap between germline ends came to 11 bases. Germline loops: CDR1 ENHRY, CDR2 SYGVKD. The DNA for the CDR3 is TGTGCCATCAGTGAGCCAGGGGAGGGCACTGAAGCTTTCTTT. Encoded protein: CAISEPGEGTEAFF.

The V call is TRBV7-2, the J call TRBJ1-3; D unclear. The CDR3 loop spans 14 amino acids. Germline assignment: CDR1 SGHTA and CDR2 FQGNSA. V lost 5 bases and J lost 0, with 8 bases in between. The CDR3 nucleotides are TGTGCCAGCAGCCCCGCCAACTCTGGAAACACCATATATTTT. Translation gives CASSPANSGNTIYF.

V gene TRBV5-4 combines with J gene TRBJ1-6; TRBD1 matches 9 bases. The CDR3 loop spans 13 amino acids. The germline V gene encodes CDR1 SGHNT and CDR2 YYREEE (reference sequence). Unmatched junction bases numbered 7, after V lost 4 bases and J lost 14 bases. The CDR3: CASSPDRGRALHF. The CDR3 nucleotides read TGTGCCAGCAGCCCGGACAGGGGTCGGGCCCTCCACTTT.

J is TRBJ1-2 and V is TRBV5-6, with D tentatively TRBD1 (5 bases). V shed 4 bases and J shed 0 bases, with 10 bases lying between them. The CDR3 loop spans 14 amino acids. Germline V gene lookup returns CDR1 SGHDT and CDR2 YYEEEE. CDR3 sequence (DNA): TGTGCCAGCAGCCAAGGGACGGCTAACTATGGCTACACCTTC. Amino acid sequence: CASSQGTANYGYTF.

The chain has TRBV9 and TRBJ2-7, with a weak D call TRBD1 (5 bases). Trimming removed 4 bases at V and 7 bases at J, with 15 bases between. Germline-derived CDR1 and CDR2 are SGDLS and YYNGEE. CDR3 length: 13 residues. The CDR3 protein is CASSPSLGPEQYF. CDR3 sequence (DNA): TGTGCCAGCAGCCCGTCCTTGGGGCCGGAGCAGTACTTC.

This chain links TRBV28 with TRBJ2-7, with D maybe TRBD2 (5 bases). The CDR3 has 12 amino acids. Germline values: CDR1 MDHEN, CDR2 SYDVKM. Trimming pared 11 bases from V and 3 bases from J, leaving 14 bases between. The CDR3 protein is CAASNSVYEQYF. The DNA of the CDR3 is TGTGCCGCGAGTAATAGCGTCTACGAGCAGTACTTC.

Sample share makes this clone medium-sized (0.01 to 0.1%). The chain carries TRBV5-5 and TRBJ1-2; D not resolved. CDR3 size: 15 residues. V shed 4 bases and J shed 4 bases, with 17 bases lying between them. The germline CDR1 and CDR2 sequences are SGHKS and YYEKEE (reference sequence). In DNA, the CDR3 is TGTGCCAGCAGCCCCGGCCGTTACCAGGCCTATGGCTACACCTTC. It translates to CASSPGRYQAYGYTF.

CDR3 sequence: CASTGQGIGHGYTF. The CDR3 DNA reads TGTGCCAGCACCGGACAGGGTATTGGACATGGCTACACCTTC. The chain carries TRBV7-2 and TRBJ1-2; 8 bases match TRBD1. There are 14 residues in the CDR3. Trimming removed 7 bases from V and 6 bases from J; junction bases left unmatched: 10. Germline-derived CDR1 and CDR2 are SGHTA and FQGNSA. The complete variable domain, with remaining parts taken from reference TRBV7-2 and TRBJ1-2, reads GAGVSQSPSNKVTEKGKDVELRCDPISGHTALYWYRQSLGQGLEFLIYFQGNSAPDKSGLPSDRFSAERTGGSVSTLTIQRTQQEDSAVYLCASTGQGIGHGYTFGSGTRLTVV.

CDR3 DNA: TGTGCCAGTAGTATCGGCCAGGGGGTGGTCTACGAGCAGTACTTC. Translating it yields CASSIGQGVVYEQYF. J is TRBJ2-7 and V is TRBV19, with 7 bases identical to TRBD1. CDR3 length: 15 amino acids. The germline gives CDR1 LNHDA, CDR2 SQIVND (reference sequence). Trimming at V came to 3 bases and at J to 3 bases, leaving 8 bases not matched to a gene.

This chain uses TRBV9 with TRBJ2-7; the D gene is possibly TRBD1 (6 bases). Trimming pared 0 bases from V and 3 bases from J, leaving 19 bases between. CDR3 size: 17 residues. Germline CDR1 is SGDLS and CDR2 is YYNGEE. The CDR3 bases are TGTGCCAGCAGCGTAGGACCCCGCGCGAGGGGACACTACGAGCAGTACTTC. Encoded protein: CASSVGPRARGHYEQYF.

CDR3 loop: CSVEEGYYEQYF. For the CDR3, the DNA is TGCAGCGTTGAAGAGGGATACTACGAGCAGTACTTC. This sequence joins TRBV29-1 and TRBJ2-7; D remains unclear. The length of the CDR3 is 12 residues. Per the germline V gene, CDR1 is SQVTM and CDR2 is ANQGSEA. V dropped 0 bases and J dropped 3 bases, with 6 bases sitting between them.

This chain connects TRBV19 to TRBJ2-7; maybe TRBD2 (6 bases). The ends were cut back, 4 bases at V and 2 bases at J, with 12 bases in the middle. The CDR3 covers 14 residues. Germline V gene sequence: CDR1 LNHDA, CDR2 SQIVND (reference sequence). The CDR3 sequence is CASSTPGTAYEQYF. The CDR3 DNA reads TGTGCCAGTAGTACACCCGGGACTGCCTACGAGCAGTACTTC.

The chain has TRBV18 and TRBJ2-7; D unresolved. V was shortened by 1 base and J by 5 bases, with 12 bases between the two germline ends. The CDR3 is made up of 14 amino acids. Germline V CDR1 and CDR2: KGHSH, LQKENI. The CDR3 protein is CASSPLGRANEQYF. For the CDR3, the DNA is TGTGCCAGCTCACCACTTGGCCGGGCGAACGAGCAGTACTTC.

The chain employs TRBV7-3 and TRBJ2-7; 11 bases are shared with TRBD2. This CDR3 spans 13 amino acids. Per germline, CDR1 SGHTA and CDR2 FQGTGA. V was clipped by 6 bases and J by 7 bases; unmatched bases: 5. The CDR3 nucleotides read TGTGCCAGCAGTTTAGCGGGAGGGCGGGAGCAGTACTTC. Amino acid sequence: CASSLAGGREQYF.

The V and J genes are TRBV28 and TRBJ1-5; D is ambiguous. The length of the CDR3 is 14 residues. Germline V lookup: CDR1 MDHEN, CDR2 SYDVKM. With 2 bases removed from V and 4 bases from J, the gap between germline ends came to 9 bases. The CDR3 nucleotides are TGTGCCAGCAGTTTAACGGGCCGGAATCAGCCCCAGCATTTT. Its protein product is CASSLTGRNQPQHF.

The chain employs TRBV10-2 and TRBJ2-1, with 8 bases matching TRBD2. Germline lookup yields CDR1 WSHSY and CDR2 SAAADI. The CDR3 sequence is 15 residues long. Unmatched junction bases numbered 4, after V lost 2 bases and J lost 4 bases. CDR3 sequence: CASSEESGGYNEQFF. CDR3 DNA sequence: TGCGCCAGCAGTGAGGAGAGCGGGGGATACAATGAGCAGTTCTTC.